Below are 19 T cell receptor beta chains sequenced from a single sample in a study of T cell responses to AZD1222 COVID-19 vaccine. Profiling relied on immunoSEQ multiplex PCR, and the TCRdb table lists in-frame clones only, not all of them. The table includes 80,000 or so clones, roughly four fifths detected once. The specimen comprised peripheral blood, sampled on day 0 of AZD1222 vaccination. These receptor sequences come from an adult in good health.

This clone occurred a few times. The V and J genes are TRBV7-3 and TRBJ2-2, with 7 bases identical to TRBD2. The V and J ends lost 4 bases and 6 bases, in that order; junction bases with no gene match: 14. Germline assignment: CDR1 SGHTA and CDR2 FQGTGA. This CDR3 is built from 17 residues. The CDR3 here is CASSSQPAGTTSGELFF. The CDR3 DNA reads as TGTGCCAGCAGCTCACAACCTGCGGGGACTACTTCCGGGGAGCTGTTTTTT.

The genes are TRBV6-5 and TRBJ1-1; possible D gene TRBD1, 5 bases. Trimming pared 3 bases from V and 5 bases from J, leaving 13 bases between. The CDR3 is made up of 14 amino acids. Germline V gives CDR1 MNHEY, CDR2 SVGAGI. The CDR3, as DNA: TGTGCCAGCAGTTATTGGGGGGGGGAAACTGAAGCTTTCTTT. This translates into CASSYWGGETEAFF.

This chain links TRBV6-5 with TRBJ1-2; the D gene is possibly TRBD1 (5 bases). V lost 1 base and J 6 bases, leaving 9 bases between the germline ends. The CDR3 extends over 13 amino acids. Germline-derived CDR1 and CDR2 are MNHEY and SVGAGI. This CDR3 reads CASSYWGEHGYTF. The CDR3, as DNA: TGTGCCAGCAGTTACTGGGGGGAGCATGGCTACACCTTC.

This sequence joins TRBV6-6 and TRBJ2-3; the match to TRBD1 covers 9 bases. CDR3 length: 14 residues. Germline V lookup: CDR1 MNHNY, CDR2 SVGAGI (reference sequence). The junction had 0 bases not matched to a gene; V was cut back by 0 bases and J by 5 bases. The CDR3 region is CASSYSTGGDTQYF. The CDR3, as DNA: TGTGCCAGCAGTTACTCGACAGGGGGAGATACGCAGTATTTT.

The chain links TRBV7-9 to TRBJ1-2; D uncertain. Germline V gene data show CDR1 as SEHNR and CDR2 as FQNEAQ (reference sequence). V lost 1 base and J 4 bases, leaving 10 bases between the germline ends. The CDR3 has 14 amino acids. This CDR3 is CASSLDAQSYGYTF. CDR3 nucleotides: TGTGCCAGCAGCTTAGACGCGCAGTCCTATGGCTACACCTTC.

In nucleotides, the CDR3 is TGCGCCAGCAGCTTGGAGTCTGGGGGCAGAAATGAGCAGTTCTTC. It encodes CASSLESGGRNEQFF. The rearrangement joins TRBV5-1 to TRBJ2-1; D is perhaps TRBD1 (6 bases). Germline V CDR1 and CDR2: SGHRS, YFSETQ. V was cut by 0 bases and J by 7 bases, with 14 bases left in between. This CDR3 spans 15 amino acids.

The gene calls are TRBV5-1 and TRBJ2-5; D remains ambiguous. V lost 1 base, J lost 4 bases, and 8 bases lay in between. Germline V CDR1 and CDR2: SGHRS, YFSETQ. The CDR3 totals 13 residues. The CDR3 bases are TGCGCCAGCAGCTTGAGGGTCCCAGAGACCCAGTACTTC. Translated, it gives CASSLRVPETQYF. The full variable domain, rest sourced from reference TRBV5-1 and TRBJ2-5, is KAGVTQTPRYLIKTRGQQVTLSCSPISGHRSVSWYQQTPGQGLQFLFEYFSETQRNKGNFPGRFSGRQFSNSRSEMNVSTLELGDSALYLCASSLRVPETQYFGPGTRLLVL.

CDR3 residues: CASSVASATNYGYTF. DNA of the CDR3: TGTGCCAGCAGCGTAGCTTCAGCCACTAACTATGGCTACACCTTC. The chain has TRBV9 and TRBJ1-2; no clear D. V dropped 0 bases and J dropped 0 bases, with 9 bases sitting between them. Germline lookup yields CDR1 SGDLS and CDR2 YYNGEE. This CDR3 region has 15 residues. Combining the CDR3 with reference TRBV9 and TRBJ1-2 gives the whole variable domain DSGVTQTPKHLITATGQRVTLRCSPRSGDLSVYWYQQSLDQGLQFLIQYYNGEERAKGNILERFSAQQFPDLHSELNLSSLELGDSALYFCASSVASATNYGYTFGSGTRLTVV.

The CDR3 DNA follows: TGTGCCAGCAGCGTGACCCAGGAGACTGAAGCTTTCTTT. Its protein product is CASSVTQETEAFF. This sequence joins TRBV7-9 and TRBJ1-1; no definite D call. V was shortened by 5 bases and J by 5 bases, with 12 bases between the two germline ends. This CDR3 contains 13 residues. Germline loops: CDR1 SEHNR, CDR2 FQNEAQ (reference sequence).

The genes are TRBV7-9 and TRBJ1-1, with D uncertain. This CDR3 has 13 amino acids. V lost 0 bases and J 2 bases, leaving 4 bases between the germline ends. The germline V gene has CDR1 SEHNR and CDR2 FQNEAQ (reference sequence). CDR3 sequence reads: CASSLAGNTEAFF. The DNA of the CDR3 is TGTGCCAGCAGCTTAGCGGGCAACACTGAAGCTTTCTTT.

This clone appeared once. The chain is built from TRBV5-5 and TRBJ1-2; the D gene is possibly TRBD1 (5 bases). Trimming stripped 0 bases from V and 2 bases from J, with 8 bases between. Germline CDR1 is SGHKS and CDR2 is YYEKEE (reference sequence). The CDR3 has 14 residues. For the CDR3, the DNA is TGTGCCAGCAGCTTGGAGACAGCCAACTATGGCTACACCTTC. It specifies CASSLETANYGYTF.

This chain uses TRBV19 with TRBJ2-3; D gene ambiguous. This CDR3 is 14 amino acids long. The ends were cut back, 1 base at V and 1 base at J, with 6 bases in the middle. In germline, CDR1 is LNHDA, CDR2 SQIVND (reference sequence). The chain's CDR3 is CASSIGAGTDTQYF. As DNA, the CDR3 is TGTGCCAGTAGTATAGGGGCCGGCACAGATACGCAGTATTTT. The full variable domain, with the rest looked up from reference TRBV19 and TRBJ2-3, is DGGITQSPKYLFRKEGQNVTLSCEQNLNHDAMYWYRQDPGQGLRLIYYSQIVNDFQKGDIAEGYSVSREKKESFPLTVTSAQKNPTAFYLCASSIGAGTDTQYFGPGTRLTVL.

J is TRBJ2-6 and V is TRBV5-1; D perhaps matches TRBD1 (6 bases). There are 15 residues in the CDR3. Germline V gene lookup returns CDR1 SGHRS and CDR2 YFSETQ. V was shortened by 6 bases and J by 0 bases, with 10 bases between the two germline ends. This chain's CDR3 is CASTDSFSGANVLTF. CDR3 sequence (DNA): TGCGCCAGCACGGACAGCTTCTCTGGGGCCAACGTCCTGACTTTC.

This chain uses TRBV10-3 with TRBJ1-2; the D gene is possibly TRBD1 (5 bases). The CDR3 has 19 residues. Germline V gives CDR1 ENHRY, CDR2 SYGVKD. Between the trimmed V and J ends, which lost 6 bases and 5 bases, there was a span of 31 bases. The CDR3 loop reads CAISLTQQEVMVFCYGYTF. For the CDR3, the DNA is TGTGCCATCAGCCTAACGCAACAGGAGGTAATGGTCTTTTGTTATGGCTACACCTTC.

The rearrangement links TRBV27 to TRBJ1-1; TRBD1 matches at 9 bases. This CDR3 has 12 amino acids. Germline values: CDR1 MNHEY, CDR2 SMNVEV (reference sequence). After removal of 7 bases from V and 4 bases from J, the junction contained 1 base not matched to a gene. As DNA, the CDR3 is TGTGCCAGCAAGACAGGGGGCACTGAAGCTTTCTTT. This sequence encodes CASKTGGTEAFF.

The chain is built from TRBV19 and TRBJ1-5; tentatively, D is TRBD1 (6 bases). Germline V gene data show CDR1 as LNHDA and CDR2 as SQIVND (reference sequence). There are 13 residues in the CDR3. The V end lost 7 bases, the J end lost 5 bases, and 12 bases lay between the germline ends. CDR3 region: CASNTGPHQPQHF. The CDR3 nucleotides read TGTGCCAGTAATACAGGGCCTCATCAGCCCCAGCATTTT.

In regard to this clone: At one of its ends the junction is not consistent with the germline gene, which may arise from a read error. The genes are TRBV6-5 and TRBJ2-3; either TRBD1 or TRBD2 may supply D (5 bases each). The CDR3 has 14 residues. Germline-derived CDR1 and CDR2 are MNHEY and SVGAGI. CDR3 protein: CASSYGAGTDTQYF. For the CDR3, the DNA is TGTGCCAGCAGTTACGGGGCGGGCACCGATACGCAGTATTTT.

J is TRBJ2-1 and V is TRBV7-2; TRBD2 is a possible D gene (7 bases). CDR1 and CDR2 from the germline V gene are SGHTA and FQGNSA. The CDR3 contains 14 residues. Trimming pared 6 bases from V and 7 bases from J, leaving 16 bases between. The CDR3 protein is CASRMGGPGNEQFF. CDR3 sequence (DNA): TGTGCCAGCAGGATGGGGGGGCCGGGGAATGAGCAGTTCTTC.

The gene calls are TRBV5-1 and TRBJ1-1, with TRBD1 matching over 9 bases. The germline V gene encodes CDR1 SGHRS and CDR2 YFSETQ. V gave up 2 bases and J gave up 5 bases; unmatched junction bases: 4. The CDR3 is 14 residues long. The CDR3 DNA reads as TGCGCCAGCAGCTTCAGACAGGGGGGTACTGAAGCTTTCTTT. Its protein product is CASSFRQGGTEAFF.